The present T cell receptor beta chain was sequenced within a study of blood T cell repertoires in COVID-19. About the study: T cells, B-cell-depleted T cells, or PBMCs provided the cDNA or gDNA that served as material.

This CDR3 comprises 15 residues. CDR1 is SGHTS and CDR2 is YDEGEE in the germline V gene. For this clone: At one boundary the junction diverges from the germline segment, which might be a read error. Other DNA sequences within the sample encode an identical CDR3.

Only in-frame clones appear in the TCRdb table, and some are missing; sequencing was by immunoSEQ multiplex PCR. The sample holds around 200,000 clones, less than 90% seen once. Sequenced sample: peripheral blood. The gene calls are TRBV5-8 and TRBJ1-1; D unresolved. The sequence derives from an older woman with COVID-19, enrolled during active disease. The CDR3 reads CASSLYSGFDTEAFF. DNA of the CDR3: TGCGCCAGCAGCCTCTACTCGGGGTTCGACACTGAAGCTTTCTTT. Drawing the rest from reference TRBV5-8 and TRBJ1-1, the complete variable domain is EAGVTQSPTHLIKTRGQQATLRCSPISGHTSVYWYQQALGLGLQFLLWYDEGEERNRGNFPPRFSGRQFPNYSSELNVNALELEDSALYLCASSLYSGFDTEAFFGQGTRLTVV.